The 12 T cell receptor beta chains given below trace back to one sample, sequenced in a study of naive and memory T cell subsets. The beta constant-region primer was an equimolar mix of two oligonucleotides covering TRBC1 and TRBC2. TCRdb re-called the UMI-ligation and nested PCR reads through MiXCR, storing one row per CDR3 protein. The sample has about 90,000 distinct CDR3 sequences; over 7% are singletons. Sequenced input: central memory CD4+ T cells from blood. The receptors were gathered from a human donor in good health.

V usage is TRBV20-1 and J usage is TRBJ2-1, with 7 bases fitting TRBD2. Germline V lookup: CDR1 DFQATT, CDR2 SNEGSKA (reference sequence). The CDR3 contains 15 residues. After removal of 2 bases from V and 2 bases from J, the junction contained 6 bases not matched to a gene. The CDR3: CSARKNGGTYNEQFF. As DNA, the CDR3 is TGCAGTGCTAGAAAAAACGGGGGGACCTACAATGAGCAGTTCTTC.

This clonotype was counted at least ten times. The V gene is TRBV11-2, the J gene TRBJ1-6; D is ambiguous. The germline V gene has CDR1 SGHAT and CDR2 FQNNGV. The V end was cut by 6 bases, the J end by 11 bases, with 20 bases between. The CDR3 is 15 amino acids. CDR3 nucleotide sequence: TGTGCCAGCAGTACCGTTACCTCGCCGCGGACACCCCTCCACTTT. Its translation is CASSTVTSPRTPLHF.

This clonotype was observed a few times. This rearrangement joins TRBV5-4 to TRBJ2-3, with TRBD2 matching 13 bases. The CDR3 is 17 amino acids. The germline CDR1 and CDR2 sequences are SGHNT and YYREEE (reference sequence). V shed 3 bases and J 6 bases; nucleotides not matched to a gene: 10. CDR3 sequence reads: CASSSSAGTSGKDTQYF. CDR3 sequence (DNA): TGTGCCAGCAGCTCTTCTGCAGGGACTAGCGGGAAGGATACGCAGTATTTT.

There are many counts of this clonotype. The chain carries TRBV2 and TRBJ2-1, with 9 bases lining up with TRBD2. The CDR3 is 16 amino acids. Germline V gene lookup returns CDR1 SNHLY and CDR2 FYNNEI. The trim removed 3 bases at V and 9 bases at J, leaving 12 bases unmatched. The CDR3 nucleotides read TGTGCCAGCAGTGAGTTCGGCGGGGGGGTCTATGGTGAGCAGTTCTTC. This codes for CASSEFGGGVYGEQFF.

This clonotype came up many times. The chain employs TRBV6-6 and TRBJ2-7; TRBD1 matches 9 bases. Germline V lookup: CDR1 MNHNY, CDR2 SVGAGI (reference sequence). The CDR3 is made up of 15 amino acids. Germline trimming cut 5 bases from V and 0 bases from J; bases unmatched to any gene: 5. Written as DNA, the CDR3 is TGTGCCAGCAGTAAGGGACAGGGATACTCCTACGAGCAGTACTTC. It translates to CASSKGQGYSYEQYF.

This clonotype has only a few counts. Here the CDR3 reads CASSLGGQANYGYTF. CDR3 DNA sequence: TGTGCCAGCAGCTTGGGAGGACAGGCTAACTATGGCTACACCTTC. The V call is TRBV5-4, the J call TRBJ1-2, with 7 positions matching TRBD1. V lost 0 bases and J lost 0; bases outside the gene matches: 2. Per the germline V gene, CDR1 is SGHNT and CDR2 is YYREEE (reference sequence). This CDR3 is built from 15 residues.

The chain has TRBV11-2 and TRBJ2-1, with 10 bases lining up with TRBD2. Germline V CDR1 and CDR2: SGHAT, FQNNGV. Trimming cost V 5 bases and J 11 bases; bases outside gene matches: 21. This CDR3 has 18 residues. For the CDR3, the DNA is TGTGCCAGCAGCCCCTCCGGGACTAGCGTGGCCTCCGCCGGGAAGCAGTTCTTC. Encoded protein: CASSPSGTSVASAGKQFF.

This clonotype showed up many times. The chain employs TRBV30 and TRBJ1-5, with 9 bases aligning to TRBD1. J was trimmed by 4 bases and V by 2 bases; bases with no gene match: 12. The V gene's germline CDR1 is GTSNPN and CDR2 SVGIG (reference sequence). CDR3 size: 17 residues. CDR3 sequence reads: CAWSTWGRGQGNQPQHF. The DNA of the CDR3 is TGTGCCTGGAGTACATGGGGTAGGGGACAGGGAAATCAGCCCCAGCATTTT. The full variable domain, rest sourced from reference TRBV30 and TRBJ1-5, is SQTIHQWPATLVQPVGSPLSLECTVEGTSNPNLYWYRQAAGRGLQLLFYSVGIGQISSEVPQNLSASRPQDRQFILSSKKLLLSDSGFYLCAWSTWGRGQGNQPQHFGDGTRLSIL.

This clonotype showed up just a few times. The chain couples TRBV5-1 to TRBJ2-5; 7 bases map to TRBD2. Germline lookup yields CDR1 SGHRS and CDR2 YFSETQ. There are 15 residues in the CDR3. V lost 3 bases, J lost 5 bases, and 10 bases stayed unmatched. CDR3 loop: CASSSVLAPAETQYF. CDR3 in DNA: TGCGCCAGCAGCTCCGTACTAGCGCCGGCGGAGACCCAGTACTTC.

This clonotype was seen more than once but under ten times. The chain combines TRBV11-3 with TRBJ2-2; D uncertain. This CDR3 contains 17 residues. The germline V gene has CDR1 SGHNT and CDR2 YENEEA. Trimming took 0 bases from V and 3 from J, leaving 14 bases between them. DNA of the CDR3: TGTGCCAGCAGCTTAGAGAGTGGGTGGGCCGACACCGGGGAGCTGTTTTTT. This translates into CASSLESGWADTGELFF.

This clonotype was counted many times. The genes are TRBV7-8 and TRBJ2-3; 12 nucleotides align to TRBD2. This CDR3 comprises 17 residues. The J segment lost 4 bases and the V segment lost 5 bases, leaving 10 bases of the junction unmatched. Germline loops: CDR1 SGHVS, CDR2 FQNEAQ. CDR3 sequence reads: CASSPRLAGEVADTQYF. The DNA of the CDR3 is TGTGCCAGCAGCCCAAGACTAGCGGGAGAGGTGGCAGATACGCAGTATTTT. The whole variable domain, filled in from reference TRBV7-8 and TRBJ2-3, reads GAGVSQSPRYKVAKRGQDVALRCDPISGHVSLFWYQQALGQGPEFLTYFQNEAQLDKSGLPSDRFFAERPEGSVSTLKIQRTQQEDSAVYLCASSPRLAGEVADTQYFGPGTRLTVL.

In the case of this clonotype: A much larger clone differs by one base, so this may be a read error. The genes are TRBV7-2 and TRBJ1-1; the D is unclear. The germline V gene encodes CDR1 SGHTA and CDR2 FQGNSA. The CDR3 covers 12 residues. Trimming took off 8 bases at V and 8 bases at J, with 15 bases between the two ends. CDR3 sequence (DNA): TGTGCCAGCCTCACGTCGAGCACGGAAGCTTTCTTT. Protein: CASLTSSTEAFF.